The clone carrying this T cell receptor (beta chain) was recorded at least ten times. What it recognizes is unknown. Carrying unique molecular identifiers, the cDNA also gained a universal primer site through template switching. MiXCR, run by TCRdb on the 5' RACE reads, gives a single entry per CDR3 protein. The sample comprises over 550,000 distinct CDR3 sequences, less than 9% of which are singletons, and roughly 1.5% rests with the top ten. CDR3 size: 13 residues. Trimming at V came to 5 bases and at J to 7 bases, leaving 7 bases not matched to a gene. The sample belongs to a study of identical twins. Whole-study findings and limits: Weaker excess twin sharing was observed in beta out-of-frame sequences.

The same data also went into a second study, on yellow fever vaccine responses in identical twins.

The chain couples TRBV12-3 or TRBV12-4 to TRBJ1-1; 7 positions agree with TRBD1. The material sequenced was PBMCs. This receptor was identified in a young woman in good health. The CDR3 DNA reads TGTGCCAGCAGTGCCAGGGGGGTGGATGAAGCTTTCTTT. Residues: CASSARGVDEAFF.